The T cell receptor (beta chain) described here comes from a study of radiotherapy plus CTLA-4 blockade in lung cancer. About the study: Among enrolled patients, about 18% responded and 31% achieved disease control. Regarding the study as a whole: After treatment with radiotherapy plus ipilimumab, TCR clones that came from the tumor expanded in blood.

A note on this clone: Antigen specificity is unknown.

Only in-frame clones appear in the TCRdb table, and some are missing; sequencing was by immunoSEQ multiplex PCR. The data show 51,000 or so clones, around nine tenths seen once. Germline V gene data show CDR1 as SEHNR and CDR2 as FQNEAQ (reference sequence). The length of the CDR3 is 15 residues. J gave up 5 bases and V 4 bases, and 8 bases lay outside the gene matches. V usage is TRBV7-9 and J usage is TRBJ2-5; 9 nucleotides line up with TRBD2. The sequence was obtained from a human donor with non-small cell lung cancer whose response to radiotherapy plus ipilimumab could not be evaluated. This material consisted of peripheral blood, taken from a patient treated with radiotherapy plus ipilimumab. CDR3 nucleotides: TGTGCCAGCAGCTCCATGACTAGCGGCGGGGAGACCCAGTACTTC. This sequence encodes CASSSMTSGGETQYF.